This TCR beta chain was identified during a study of shared clonotypes between healthy human individuals. This table comes from immunoSEQ multiplex PCR, and its TCRdb copy is limited to in-frame clones, with some not included. The table includes approximately 940,000 clones, 60% to 85% detected once. To note about this clone: Its target is unknown.

General study findings and limits: Non-shared clonotypes were found to have lower generation probabilities than the clonotypes that were shared by all four of the sorted-subset donors.

Sequencing was carried out using memory CD4+ T cells sorted from blood. Subset of the sample: CD45RA-negative fraction. This receptor was obtained from a man between 18 and 35 years old in good health.

CDR3 amino acids: CAWSARGGLVKNIQYF. Here the CDR3 DNA reads TGTGCCTGGAGTGCGAGGGGTGGTTTGGTCAAAAACATTCAGTACTTC. The chain is built from TRBV30 and TRBJ2-4; D may be TRBD1 or TRBD2 (5 bases each). This CDR3 is built from 16 residues. V was pared by 1 base and J by 3 bases, with 16 bases between. CDR1 is GTSNPN and CDR2 is SVGIG in the germline V gene (reference sequence).